These T cell receptor beta chains were read from a single sample in a study of blood T cells in healthy people across ages. In TCRdb, the 5' RACE reads were re-called with MiXCR into one record per CDR3 protein. Among under 1 million distinct CDR3 sequences listed, under 45% were seen once. The sequenced sample was blood. The receptors were sampled from a man aged 60-69 years in good health. CDR3s include the opening cysteine and the closing phenylalanine or tryptophan. The order of the fields is clone size, J gene, V gene, CDR3 protein. Some rows mark clone size as missing; the rest say once, few, many or name a class of expanded clone.

>few|TRBJ1-1|TRBV9
CASSVGRSGREAFF
>NA|TRBJ2-1|TRBV20-1
CSALTWQGASDEQFF
>NA|TRBJ1-1|TRBV4-1
CASSLIGGTPTAFF
>few|TRBJ2-7|TRBV9
CASSVGAGGDEQYF
>NA|TRBJ2-7|TRBV20-1
CSASPGGLTYEQYF
>few|TRBJ2-3|TRBV20-1
CSARVRGALDTQYF
>NA|TRBJ1-4|TRBV18
CASSPPSRVNEKLFF
>NA|TRBJ2-1|TRBV6-5
CASSYGLPSGGYNEQFF
>once|TRBJ1-6|TRBV15
CATSREQANSPLHF
>NA|TRBJ2-1|TRBV6-5
CASSYSRGQSSYNEQFF
>NA|TRBJ2-7|TRBV5-1
CASSLEGSPSYEQYF
>NA|TRBJ1-2|TRBV14
CASSPTRRSYGYTF
>few|TRBJ2-1|TRBV7-9
CASSLARGSSYNEQFF
>few|TRBJ1-5|TRBV7-2
CASSLEAGFGQPQHF
>NA|TRBJ2-7|TRBV4-3
CASSPRTGDEQYF
>few|TRBJ1-2|TRBV27
CASRSDGLGGGRMEAQGYGYTF
>few|TRBJ2-7|TRBV20-1
CSARDSVTVSYEQYF
>few|TRBJ2-3|TRBV7-2
CASSLDGGAADTQYF
>NA|TRBJ2-7|TRBV4-3
CASSQGASSYEQYF
>NA|TRBJ2-7|TRBV7-9
CASSGASYNEQYF
>few|TRBJ1-2|TRBV29-1
CSARIGTGSYGYTF
>NA|NA|TRBV30
CAYPGQGDEQYF
>NA|TRBJ1-5|TRBV29-1
CSVGAGNNQPQHF
>few|TRBJ1-4|TRBV4-3
CASSQEVMRQGAWKLFF
>NA|TRBJ2-5|TRBV12-3/TRBV12-4
CASTSRDSRKETQYF
>NA|TRBJ1-4|TRBV30
CALTSDREPEKLFF
>few|TRBJ2-1|TRBV29-1
CSVDIQGYNEQFF
>NA|TRBJ1-2|TRBV2
CASKYLGDGYTF
>NA|TRBJ2-7|TRBV5-5
CASSLTAGGHEQYF
>NA|TRBJ1-5|TRBV12-3/TRBV12-4
CASSRRDRGMINQPQHF
>NA|TRBJ2-5|TRBV6-2/TRBV6-3
CASSYETPETQYF
>NA|TRBJ2-6|TRBV4-3
CASSQESPFSGANVLTF
>few|TRBJ1-2|TRBV25-1
CASSEPPTGLRAHHGYTF
>many|TRBJ1-1|TRBV12-3/TRBV12-4
CASSYGSDRSEAFF
>NA|TRBJ1-5|TRBV6-1
CASSEAEGVGNQPQHF
>NA|TRBJ2-7|TRBV5-6
CASGPIGGNYEQYF
>NA|TRBJ2-7|TRBV4-1
CASSHGAGQHYEQYF
>many|TRBJ2-7|TRBV4-3
CASSQDETGGFYEQYF
>NA|TRBJ2-3|TRBV14
CASSQGRQVTDTQYF
>NA|NA|TRBV9
CASRWGVNEQFF
>NA|TRBJ1-6|TRBV7-6
CASSLAAGTLHF
>NA|TRBJ1-2|TRBV6-1
CASSPPDRETYGYTF
>NA|TRBJ2-2|TRBV6-5
CASRKEYTGELFF
>few|TRBJ2-3|TRBV6-6
CASRGVTDTQYF
>many|TRBJ2-7|TRBV6-6
CASRPGQGDEQYF
>few|TRBJ1-2|TRBV4-3
CASSERPKVNGYTF
>NA|TRBJ2-3|TRBV20-1
CSAVRGGDTQYF